Listed here are 9 T cell receptor beta chains from one sample, sequenced in a study of blood T cell repertoires in COVID-19. Sequencing used immunoSEQ multiplex PCR; TCRdb keeps in-frame clones, though not all of them. The sample holds under 200,000 clones, roughly 90% seen once. The source material was peripheral blood. The receptors were gathered from a man younger than 35 with active or convalescent COVID-19.

This chain links TRBV4-2 with TRBJ2-5; TRBD1 is a possible D gene (6 bases). The V and J ends lost 2 bases and 2 bases respectively, with 12 bases between them. The CDR3 totals 15 residues. Looked up from germline, CDR1 is LGHNA and CDR2 is YNFKEQ. CDR3 sequence reads: CASSQLDQGQETQYF. The DNA of the CDR3 is TGTGCCAGCAGCCAACTCGACCAGGGGCAAGAGACCCAGTACTTC.

The V gene is TRBV12-3 or TRBV12-4, the J gene TRBJ2-5, with D hard to call. There are 12 residues in the CDR3. Trimming left V 3 bases short and J 5 bases short, with 7 bases between. CDR3 bases: TGTGCCAGCAGTTTTATTCGGGAGACCCAGTACTTC. Its translation: CASSFIRETQYF.

This clone came up once. This rearrangement joins TRBV30 to TRBJ1-1, with D possibly TRBD1 on 5 matching bases. The germline V and J ends were trimmed by 7 bases and 0 bases, with 12 bases remaining between them. The CDR3 runs to 13 residues. The germline V gene encodes CDR1 GTSNPN and CDR2 SVGIG (reference sequence). CDR3 protein: CASIGHLNTEAFF. As DNA, the CDR3 is TGTGCCTCAATAGGACACTTGAACACTGAAGCTTTCTTT.

The V call is TRBV4-1, the J call TRBJ1-2, with TRBD1 as a possible D gene (6 bases). Trimming shortened V by 4 bases and J by 3 bases, and 9 bases separated the two germline ends. Germline V gene data show CDR1 as MGHRA and CDR2 as YSYEKL. This CDR3 has 13 amino acids. The CDR3 spells CASSLAGDYGYTF. The DNA of the CDR3 is TGCGCCAGCAGCCTCGCAGGGGACTATGGCTACACCTTC.

This rearrangement joins TRBV5-8 to TRBJ2-3; D is uncertain. Trimming left V 3 bases short and J 5 bases short, with 7 bases between. The V gene's germline CDR1 is SGHTS and CDR2 YDEGEE. The CDR3 loop spans 12 amino acids. CDR3 residues: CASSSARDTQYF. The CDR3 nucleotides are TGTGCCAGCAGCTCCGCGAGAGATACGCAGTATTTT.

The V call is TRBV18, the J call TRBJ2-2; 14 bases are shared with TRBD2. Unmatched junction bases numbered 2, after V lost 4 bases and J lost 4 bases. The CDR3 totals 16 residues. Germline V gene lookup returns CDR1 KGHSH and CDR2 LQKENI. The CDR3 DNA reads TGTGCCAGCTCACTAGGGACTAGCGGGAGCACCGGGGAGCTGTTTTTT. Protein: CASSLGTSGSTGELFF.

DNA of the CDR3: TGTGCCAGCAGTTTAGGGGGACAGGGATGGAATGAGCAGTTCTTC. As protein: CASSLGGQGWNEQFF. The chain combines TRBV27 with TRBJ2-1; 9 bases agree with TRBD1. The CDR3 spans 15 residues. Germline assignment: CDR1 MNHEY and CDR2 SMNVEV (reference sequence). Losses at the gene ends were 2 bases for V and 7 bases for J; bases not matched to a gene: 6.

A note on this clone: This specimen includes other DNA sequences encoding the same CDR3. This chain links TRBV30 with TRBJ2-1, with D tentatively TRBD1 (5 bases). This CDR3 has 11 residues. V lost 2 bases to trimming and J lost 6 bases, with 5 bases between them. Per germline, CDR1 GTSNPN and CDR2 SVGIG (reference sequence). The CDR3 spells CAWSTGNEQFF. For the CDR3, the DNA is TGTGCCTGGAGTACAGGCAATGAGCAGTTCTTC.

The rearrangement joins TRBV30 to TRBJ1-6; D is undetermined. Trimming removed 3 bases from V and 7 bases from J, with 10 bases in between. This CDR3 is built from 13 residues. Germline CDR1 GTSNPN, CDR2 SVGIG (reference sequence). CDR3 DNA sequence: TGTGCCTGGAGGTTGGGCAGCAATTCACCCCTCCACTTT. Protein product: CAWRLGSNSPLHF. Filled out from reference TRBV30 and TRBJ1-6, the complete variable domain reads SQTIHQWPATLVQPVGSPLSLECTVEGTSNPNLYWYRQAAGRGLQLLFYSVGIGQISSEVPQNLSASRPQDRQFILSSKKLLLSDSGFYLCAWRLGSNSPLHFGNGTRLTVT.